This record covers a single T cell receptor (beta chain). The antigen is unknown. Other nucleotide sequences from this sample produce the same CDR3. Measured with immunoSEQ multiplex PCR; TCRdb has only the in-frame clones, and not every one. The data contain 2 million to 3 million clones, over 85% of them singletons. Partitioning of CD4+ cells yielded a CD45RA+ naive subset and a CD45RA-negative memory subset. These data originate in a study of shared clonotypes between healthy human individuals. General study points: Generally, estimated richness proved larger in naive subsets than it did in memory subsets.

Looked up from germline, CDR1 is SGHTA and CDR2 is FQGTGA. The CDR3 consists of 13 residues. Trimming at V came to 5 bases and at J to 8 bases, leaving 4 bases not matched to a gene. The sequenced sample was naive CD4+ T cells sorted from blood. Documented subset: CD45RA+ positively selected. V usage is TRBV7-3 and J usage is TRBJ2-1; 9 nucleotides align to TRBD2. This clonotype was obtained from a man younger than 35 in good health. CDR3 DNA: TGTGCCAGCAGCCGGGGACTAGCCGATGAGCAGTTCTTC. This translates into CASSRGLADEQFF.